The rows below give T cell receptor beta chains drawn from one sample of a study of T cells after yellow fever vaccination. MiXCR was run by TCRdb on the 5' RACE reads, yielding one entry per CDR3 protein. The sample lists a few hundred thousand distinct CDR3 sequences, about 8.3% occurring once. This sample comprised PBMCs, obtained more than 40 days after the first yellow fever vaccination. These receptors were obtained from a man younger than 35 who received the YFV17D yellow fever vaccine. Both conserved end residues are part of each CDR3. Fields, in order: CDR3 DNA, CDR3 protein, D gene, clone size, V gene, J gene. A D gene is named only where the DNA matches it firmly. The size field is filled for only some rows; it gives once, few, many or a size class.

CDR3 DNA: TGCGCCAGCAGCCCCGGATTTTTGAACACCGGGGAGCTGTTTTTT
CDR3 protein: CASSPGFLNTGELFF
D gene: .
clone size: .
V gene: TRBV5-1
J gene: TRBJ2-2

CDR3 DNA: TGTGCCAGCAGACTACGGGCTCGCGATACGCAGTATTTT
CDR3 protein: CASRLRARDTQYF
D gene: .
clone size: .
V gene: TRBV6-1
J gene: TRBJ2-3

CDR3 DNA: TGCAGTGCTTTCCAATGGGCCGGGGGAGAGACCCAGTACTTC
CDR3 protein: CSAFQWAGGETQYF
D gene: .
clone size: .
V gene: TRBV20-1
J gene: TRBJ2-5

CDR3 DNA: TGCGCCAGCAGAAACGGAGAGAACACTGAAGCTTTCTTT
CDR3 protein: CASRNGENTEAFF
D gene: .
clone size: .
V gene: TRBV5-1
J gene: TRBJ1-1

CDR3 DNA: TGTGCCATCAGTGAAGCCGACCGGCGGGATACGCAGTATTTT
CDR3 protein: CAISEADRRDTQYF
D gene: .
clone size: .
V gene: TRBV10-3
J gene: TRBJ2-3

CDR3 DNA: TGTGCCAGCAGCCGCGACCAGGGGGCCCAGCATTTT
CDR3 protein: CASSRDQGAQHF
D gene: TRBD1
clone size: few
V gene: TRBV7-8
J gene: TRBJ1-5

CDR3 DNA: TGTGCCAGCAGCGCCTACCGACACTCGTCACCCCTCCACTTT
CDR3 protein: CASSAYRHSSPLHF
D gene: .
clone size: .
V gene: TRBV7-2
J gene: TRBJ1-6

CDR3 DNA: TGTGCCAGCAGCGTAGAGGGAAACACTGAAGCTTTCTTT
CDR3 protein: CASSVEGNTEAFF
D gene: .
clone size: many
V gene: TRBV9
J gene: TRBJ1-1

CDR3 DNA: TGTGCCAGCAGGGCTAGCGGGGTCCGAGATACGCAGTATTTT
CDR3 protein: CASRASGVRDTQYF
D gene: TRBD2
clone size: few
V gene: TRBV2
J gene: TRBJ2-3

CDR3 DNA: TGTGCCAGCAGGGACAGTTTAAACATTCAGTACTTC
CDR3 protein: CASRDSLNIQYF
D gene: .
clone size: many
V gene: TRBV2
J gene: TRBJ2-4